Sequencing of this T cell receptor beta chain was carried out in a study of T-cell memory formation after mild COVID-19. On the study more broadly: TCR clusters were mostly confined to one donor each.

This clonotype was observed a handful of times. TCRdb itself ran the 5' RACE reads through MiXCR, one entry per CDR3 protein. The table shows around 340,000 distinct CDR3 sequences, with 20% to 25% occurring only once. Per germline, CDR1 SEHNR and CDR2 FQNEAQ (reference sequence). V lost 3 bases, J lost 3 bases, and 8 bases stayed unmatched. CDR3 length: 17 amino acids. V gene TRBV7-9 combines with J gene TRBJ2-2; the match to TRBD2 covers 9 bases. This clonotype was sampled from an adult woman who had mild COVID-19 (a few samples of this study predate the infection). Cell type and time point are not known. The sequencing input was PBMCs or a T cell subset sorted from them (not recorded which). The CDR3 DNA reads TGTGCCAGCAGCTTCTCTGGGTTAGCGGGAGACACCGGGGAGCTGTTTTTT. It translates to CASSFSGLAGDTGELFF. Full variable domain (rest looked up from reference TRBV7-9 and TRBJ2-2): DTGVSQNPRHKITKRGQNVTFRCDPISEHNRLYWYRQTLGQGPEFLTYFQNEAQLEKSRLLSDRFSAERPKGSFSTLEIQRTEQGDSAMYLCASSFSGLAGDTGELFFGEGSRLTVL.